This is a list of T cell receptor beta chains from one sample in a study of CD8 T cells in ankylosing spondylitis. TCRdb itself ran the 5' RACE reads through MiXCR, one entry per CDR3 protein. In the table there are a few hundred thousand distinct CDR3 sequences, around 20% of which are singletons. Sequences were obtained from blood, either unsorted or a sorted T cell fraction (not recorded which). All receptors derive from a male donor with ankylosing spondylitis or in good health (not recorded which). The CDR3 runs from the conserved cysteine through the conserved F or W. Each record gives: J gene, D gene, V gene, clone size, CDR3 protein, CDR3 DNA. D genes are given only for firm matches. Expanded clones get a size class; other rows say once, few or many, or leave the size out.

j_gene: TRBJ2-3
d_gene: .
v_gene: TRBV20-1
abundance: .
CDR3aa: CSAEGGIGTDTQYF
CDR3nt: TGCAGTGCTGAGGGGGGGATTGGCACAGATACGCAGTATTTT

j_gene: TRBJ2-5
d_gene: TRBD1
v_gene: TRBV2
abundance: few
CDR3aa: CASSHPGQGKWAQYF
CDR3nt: TGTGCCAGCAGTCATCCGGGACAGGGGAAGTGGGCCCAGTACTTC

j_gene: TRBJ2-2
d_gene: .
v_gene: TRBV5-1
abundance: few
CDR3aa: CASSRTQGGTGELFF
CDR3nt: TGCGCCAGCAGCCGAACTCAGGGGGGAACCGGGGAGCTGTTTTTT

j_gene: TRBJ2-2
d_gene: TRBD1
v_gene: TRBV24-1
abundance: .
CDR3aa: CATSDSGTGYFGELFF
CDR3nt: TGTGCCACCAGCGATTCCGGGACAGGGTATTTCGGGGAGCTGTTTTTT

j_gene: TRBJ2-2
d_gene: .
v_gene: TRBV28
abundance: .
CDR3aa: CASSGRQPPLFF
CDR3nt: TGTGCCAGCAGTGGTAGACAGCCTCCCCTGTTTTTT

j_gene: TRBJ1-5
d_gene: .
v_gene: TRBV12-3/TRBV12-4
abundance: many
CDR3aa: CASTHEGGWSNQPQHF
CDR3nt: TGTGCCAGCACCCATGAGGGGGGCTGGAGCAATCAGCCCCAGCATTTT

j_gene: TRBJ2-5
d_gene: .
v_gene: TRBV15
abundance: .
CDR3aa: CATSRVGGPETQYF
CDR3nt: TGTGCCACCAGCAGAGTAGGGGGGCCGGAGACCCAGTACTTC

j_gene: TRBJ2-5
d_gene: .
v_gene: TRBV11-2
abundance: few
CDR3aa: CASSSFETQYF
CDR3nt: TGTGCCAGCAGCTCGTTTGAGACCCAGTACTTC

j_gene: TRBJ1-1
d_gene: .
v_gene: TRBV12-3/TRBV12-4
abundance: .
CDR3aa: CASSPGQSFTEAFF
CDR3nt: TGTGCCAGCAGCCCCGGACAGTCATTCACTGAAGCTTTCTTT

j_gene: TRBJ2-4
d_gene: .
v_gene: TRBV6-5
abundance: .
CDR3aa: CASSYWASALAKNIQYF
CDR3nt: TGTGCCAGCAGTTACTGGGCCTCAGCGCTAGCCAAAAACATTCAGTACTTC

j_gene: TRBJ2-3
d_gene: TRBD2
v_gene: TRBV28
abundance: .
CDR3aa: CASSISGRLSTDTQYF
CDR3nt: TGTGCCAGCAGTATAAGCGGGAGGTTGAGCACAGATACGCAGTATTTT

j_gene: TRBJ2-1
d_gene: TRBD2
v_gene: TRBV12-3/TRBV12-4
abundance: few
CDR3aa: CASTPGLASHEQFF
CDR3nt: TGTGCCAGTACGCCGGGACTAGCCTCCCATGAGCAGTTCTTC

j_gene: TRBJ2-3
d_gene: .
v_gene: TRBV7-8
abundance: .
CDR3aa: CASSLVGGRLSTDTQYF
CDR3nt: TGTGCCAGCAGCTTAGTGGGCGGTAGATTGAGTACAGATACGCAGTATTTT

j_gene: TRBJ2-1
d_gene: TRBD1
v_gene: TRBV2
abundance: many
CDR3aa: CASEGQTTYNEQFF
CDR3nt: TGTGCCAGCGAGGGACAGACGACCTACAATGAGCAGTTCTTC

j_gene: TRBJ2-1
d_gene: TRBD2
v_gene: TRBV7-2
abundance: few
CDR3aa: CASGLAGNEQFF
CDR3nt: TGTGCCAGTGGACTAGCGGGGAATGAGCAGTTCTTC

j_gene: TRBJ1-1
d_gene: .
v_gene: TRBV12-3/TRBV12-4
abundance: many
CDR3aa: CASSLTQGTEAFF
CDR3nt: TGTGCCAGCAGTTTAACCCAAGGGACTGAAGCTTTCTTT

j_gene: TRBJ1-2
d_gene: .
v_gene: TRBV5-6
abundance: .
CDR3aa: CASSLDGGNYGYTF
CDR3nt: TGTGCCAGCAGCTTGGACGGGGGGAACTATGGCTACACCTTC

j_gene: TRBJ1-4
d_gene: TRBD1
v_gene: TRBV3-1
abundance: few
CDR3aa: CASSTGGVRNEKLFF
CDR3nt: TGTGCCAGCAGCACAGGGGGAGTCCGAAATGAAAAACTGTTTTTT

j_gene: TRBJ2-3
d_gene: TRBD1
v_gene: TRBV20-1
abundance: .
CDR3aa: CSAPQGTGLFGTDTQYF
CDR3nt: TGCAGTGCTCCCCAAGGGACAGGGCTGTTCGGCACAGATACGCAGTATTTT

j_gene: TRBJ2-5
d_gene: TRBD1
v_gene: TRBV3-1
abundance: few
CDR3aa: CASSLAQGKETQYF
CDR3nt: TGTGCCAGCAGCCTTGCACAGGGGAAAGAGACCCAGTACTTC

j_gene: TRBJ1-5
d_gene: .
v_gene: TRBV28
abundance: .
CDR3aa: CASSRHWGQPQHF
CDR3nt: TGTGCCAGCAGTCGACACTGGGGGCAGCCCCAGCATTTT

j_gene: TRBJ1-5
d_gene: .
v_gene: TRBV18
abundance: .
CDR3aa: CASSQIRDNGRGQPQHF
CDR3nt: TGTGCCAGCTCACAGATACGGGACAACGGGAGAGGTCAGCCCCAGCATTTT

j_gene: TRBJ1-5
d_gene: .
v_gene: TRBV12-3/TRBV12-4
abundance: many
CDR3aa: CASTQRGGGQPQHF
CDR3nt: TGTGCCAGCACCCAACGGGGTGGGGGTCAGCCCCAGCATTTT

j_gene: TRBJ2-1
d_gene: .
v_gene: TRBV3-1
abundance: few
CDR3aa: CASSPFGRVGEQFF
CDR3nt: TGTGCCAGCAGCCCCTTCGGAAGGGTAGGTGAGCAGTTCTTC

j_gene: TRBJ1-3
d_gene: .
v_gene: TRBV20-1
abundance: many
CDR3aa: CSARDQNTIYF
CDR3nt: TGCAGTGCTAGAGATCAAAACACCATATATTTT

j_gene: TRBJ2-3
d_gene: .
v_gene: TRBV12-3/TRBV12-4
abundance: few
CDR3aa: CASSFRDGNTDTQYF
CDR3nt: TGTGCCAGCAGTTTCCGGGACGGAAACACAGATACGCAGTATTTT

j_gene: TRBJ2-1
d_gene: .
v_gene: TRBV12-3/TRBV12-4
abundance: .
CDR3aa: CASTFRTPDNEQFF
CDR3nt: TGTGCCAGCACCTTTAGGACACCAGACAATGAGCAGTTCTTC

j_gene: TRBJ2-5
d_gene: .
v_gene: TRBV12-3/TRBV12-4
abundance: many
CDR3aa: CASNLWSLVETQYF
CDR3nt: TGTGCCAGCAACCTGTGGTCTTTGGTGGAGACCCAGTACTTC

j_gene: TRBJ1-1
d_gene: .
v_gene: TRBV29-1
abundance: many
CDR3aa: CSVVQQLNTEAFF
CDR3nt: TGCAGCGTTGTTCAGCAATTGAACACTGAAGCTTTCTTT

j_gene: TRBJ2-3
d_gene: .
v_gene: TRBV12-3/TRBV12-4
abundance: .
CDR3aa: CASRSAGYTDTQYF
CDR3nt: TGTGCCAGCAGATCGGCGGGGTACACAGATACGCAGTATTTT

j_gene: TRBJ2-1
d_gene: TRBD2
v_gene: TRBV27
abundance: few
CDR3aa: CASSFRKGLGSYNEQFF
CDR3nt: TGTGCCAGCAGTTTTAGGAAGGGACTAGGCTCCTACAATGAGCAGTTCTTC

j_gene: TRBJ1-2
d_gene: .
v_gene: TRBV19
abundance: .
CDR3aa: CASRREAGTRDGYTF
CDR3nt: TGTGCCAGCCGACGGGAGGCCGGGACAAGAGATGGCTACACCTTC

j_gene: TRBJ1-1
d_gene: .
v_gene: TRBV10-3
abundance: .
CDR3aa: CAISATTGAITEAFF
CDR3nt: TGTGCCATCAGTGCTACGACTGGGGCGATCACTGAAGCTTTCTTT

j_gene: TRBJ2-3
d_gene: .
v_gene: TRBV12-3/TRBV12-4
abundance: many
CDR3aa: CASRVTDTQYF
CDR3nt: TGTGCCAGCAGGGTGACAGATACGCAGTATTTT

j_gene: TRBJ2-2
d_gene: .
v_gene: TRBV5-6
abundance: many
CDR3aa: CASSNELADTPGKLFF
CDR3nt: TGTGCCAGCAGCAACGAACTAGCAGACACACCGGGGAAGCTGTTTTTT